This TCR beta chain emerged from a study of shared clonotypes between healthy human individuals. Only in-frame clones appear in the TCRdb table, and some are missing; sequencing was by immunoSEQ multiplex PCR. The table includes roughly 1,100,000 clones, about 80% detected once. The CDR3 covers 15 residues. CDR1 MDHEN and CDR2 SYDVKM come from the germline V gene. J was trimmed by 5 bases and V by 5 bases; bases with no gene match: 9. This clone was recorded a few times. The clonotype was recovered from a man between 18 and 29 years old in good health. The material sequenced was memory CD4+ T cells sorted from blood. Subset here: CD45RA-negative fraction. The chain has TRBV28 and TRBJ1-2; 9 nucleotides line up with TRBD1. The CDR3 DNA sequence: TGTGCCAGCAGTCCCCCAGGGACAGGGCTTTATGGCTACACCTTC. This encodes CASSPPGTGLYGYTF.